The 28 T cell receptor beta chains in this list originate from one sample, sequenced in a study of CD8+CD57+ T cells in acquired aplastic anemia listed by TCRdb under 2018. The run used an Illumina HiSeq 2000. Genomic DNA was used as template for profiling of TCR beta VDJ combinations and CDR3 sequences. TCRdb passed the public sequencing reads through fastp at Q25 and MiXCR, retaining productive beta sequences. Entries that share a CDR3 protein sequence are merged under the most common genes and DNA. This sample comprises some 180,000 distinct CDR3 sequences, around 50% of them detected only once. The ten largest make up 10% to 15% of the sample. Patients chosen for sequencing had shown expansion of CD8+CD57+ cells by flow cytometry. The sample consisted of sorted CD4+, CD8+, or CD8+CD57+ T cells (not recorded which) from PBMCs. The receptors were sampled from a human donor with aplastic anemia.

This clonotype was detected only a few times. This chain links TRBV30 with TRBJ2-2, with a possible D match to TRBD1 (6 bases). V lost 7 bases and J 0 bases, leaving 9 bases between the germline ends. Germline assignment: CDR1 GTSNPN and CDR2 SVGIG (reference sequence). The CDR3 consists of 13 residues. The CDR3 coding sequence is TGTGCCTATGGACAGTCGAACACCGGGGAGCTGTTTTTT. Translating it yields CAYGQSNTGELFF.

This chain joins TRBV19 and TRBJ2-7; unclear D gene. The germline gives CDR1 LNHDA, CDR2 SQIVND (reference sequence). The length of the CDR3 is 13 residues. V was clipped by 1 base and J by 4 bases, with 8 bases between them. CDR3 coding DNA: TGTGCCAGTAGTATAGCGAGGAATTACGAGCAGTACTTC. Residues: CASSIARNYEQYF. Looking up the rest from reference TRBV19 and TRBJ2-7 gives the full variable domain: DGGITQSPKYLFRKEGQNVTLSCEQNLNHDAMYWYRQDPGQGLRLIYYSQIVNDFQKGDIAEGYSVSREKKESFPLTVTSAQKNPTAFYLCASSIARNYEQYFGPGTRLTVT.

The V and J genes are TRBV7-9 and TRBJ2-2, with D unclear. The ends were cut back, 1 base at V and 0 bases at J, with 6 bases in the middle. Germline V gives CDR1 SEHNR, CDR2 FQNEAQ (reference sequence). The CDR3 loop spans 15 amino acids. The CDR3 loop reads CASSLVGANTGELFF. The CDR3 nucleotides read TGTGCCAGCAGCTTAGTAGGAGCGAACACCGGGGAGCTGTTTTTT.

Comments on this clonotype: At one of its ends the junction is not consistent with the germline gene, which may arise from a read error. V gene TRBV10-1 combines with J gene TRBJ1-5, with D uncertain. Gene TRBJ2-3 matches the end of the DNA better, so the J call may be wrong. The CDR3 is 12 residues long. Germline CDR1 and CDR2: WNHNN and SYGVQD (reference sequence). The CDR3 DNA sequence: TGTGCCAGCAGTGACCCCGGCCAGCCCCAGTATTTT. Translating it yields CASSDPGQPQYF.

Concerning this clonotype itself: The conserved final phenylalanine or tryptophan is absent from the CDR3, which likely points to a read error. The chain employs TRBV10-3 and TRBJ1-4; D perhaps matches TRBD1 (5 bases). Trimming stripped 6 bases from V and 3 bases from J, with 8 bases between. From germline, CDR1 is ENHRY and CDR2 SYGVKD. CDR3 length: 13 residues. The CDR3 DNA sequence: TGTGCCATCAGCCAGGGATCTAATGAAAAACTGTTTTCT. Translation gives CAISQGSNEKLFS.

The count of this clonotype is one. The V and J genes are TRBV6-1 and TRBJ1-2; D is possibly TRBD1 (6 bases). The CDR3 consists of 17 residues. Germline CDR1 and CDR2: MNHNS and SASEGT. Trimming left V 6 bases short and J 4 bases short, with 24 bases between. CDR3 sequence: CASSPLQGSTLSYGYTF. For the CDR3, the DNA is TGTGCCAGCAGCCCCTTACAGGGTTCAACTTTGAGCTATGGCTACACCTTC.

At least ten counts were recorded for this clonotype. This rearrangement joins TRBV7-8 to TRBJ2-2; D is unresolved. The CDR3 has 14 amino acids. Germline CDR1 and CDR2: SGHVS and FQNEAQ. The ends were cut back, 0 bases at V and 1 base at J, with 3 bases in the middle. CDR3: CASSLAKNTGELFF. CDR3 DNA: TGTGCCAGCAGCTTAGCGAAGAACACCGGGGAGCTGTTTTTT.

The chain combines TRBV10-2 with TRBJ2-5; D is undetermined. The ends were cut back, 6 bases at V and 2 bases at J, with 7 bases in the middle. Germline CDR1 and CDR2: WSHSY and SAAADI. The CDR3 loop spans 12 amino acids. This chain's CDR3 is CASRGPQETQYF. The CDR3 DNA sequence: TGCGCCAGCAGAGGGCCTCAAGAGACCCAGTACTTC.

Many counts were recorded for this clonotype. This chain links TRBV6-6 with TRBJ1-2; TRBD1 matches at 10 bases. V was clipped by 7 bases and J by 4 bases; unmatched bases: 12. CDR3 length: 16 amino acids. From germline, CDR1 is MNHNY and CDR2 SVGAGI (reference sequence). In DNA form, the CDR3 reads TGTGCCAGCACCCCTCGGGGACAGGGGACTCCCTATGGCTACACCTTC. As protein: CASTPRGQGTPYGYTF.

CDR3 nucleotides: TGCGCCAGCAGCTTGGATTCGATCAGCGTTCAAGAGACCCAGTACTTC. It is translated as CASSLDSISVQETQYF. The chain recombines TRBV5-1 with TRBJ2-5, with D unclear. Germline V gives CDR1 SGHRS, CDR2 YFSETQ. V shed 0 bases and J shed 2 bases, with 14 bases lying between them. This CDR3 spans 16 amino acids.

The V and J genes are TRBV5-1 and TRBJ2-7; the D gene is possibly TRBD2 (6 bases). The CDR3 consists of 14 residues. Germline CDR1 and CDR2: SGHRS and YFSETQ. Trimming left V 2 bases short and J 2 bases short, with 11 bases between. The CDR3 spells CASSFRDWAYEQYF. The DNA for the CDR3 is TGCGCCAGCAGCTTCCGGGACTGGGCCTACGAGCAGTACTTC.

The V call is TRBV18, the J call TRBJ2-1; TRBD2 agrees at 8 bases. V trimming: 3 bases; J trimming: 5 bases; junction bases outside the gene matches: 6. CDR1 is KGHSH, CDR2 LQKENI, per germline. CDR3 length: 15 amino acids. CDR3 region: CASSPPSGPDNEQFF. CDR3 coding DNA: TGTGCCAGCTCACCTCCTAGCGGGCCCGACAATGAGCAGTTCTTC. The full variable domain, its missing parts supplied by reference TRBV18 and TRBJ2-1, is NAGVMQNPRHLVRRRGQEARLRCSPMKGHSHVYWYRQLPEEGLKFMVYLQKENIIDESGMPKERFSAEFPKEGPSILRIQQVVRGDSAAYFCASSPPSGPDNEQFFGPGTRLTVL.

The J gene is TRBJ2-1, the V gene TRBV10-3; 12 bases map to TRBD2. CDR1 and CDR2 from the germline V gene are ENHRY and SYGVKD. The CDR3 runs to 18 residues. Losses at the gene ends were 3 bases for V and 0 bases for J; bases not matched to a gene: 6. CDR3 amino acids: CAISESSGRVSSYNEQFF. The CDR3 coding sequence is TGTGCCATCAGTGAATCTAGCGGGAGGGTCAGCTCCTACAATGAGCAGTTCTTC.

This chain links TRBV12-3 or TRBV12-4 with TRBJ2-6; TRBD1 aligns across 7 bases. J gave up 0 bases and V 5 bases, and 4 bases lay outside the gene matches. The CDR3 loop spans 16 amino acids. CDR3 sequence reads: CASSEGQVSGANVLTF. In DNA, the CDR3 is TGTGCCAGCAGTGAAGGACAGGTCTCTGGGGCCAACGTCCTGACTTTC.

V and J are TRBV2 and TRBJ1-2; 8 positions agree with TRBD1. Germline values: CDR1 SNHLY, CDR2 FYNNEI. The CDR3 runs to 14 residues. V shed 6 bases and J 4 bases; nucleotides not matched to a gene: 7. The CDR3 region is CASSAGGALYGYTF. CDR3 nucleotides: TGTGCCAGCAGCGCAGGGGGCGCTCTCTATGGCTACACCTTC.

In this sample, this clonotype turned up many times. This CDR3 reads CASSKTGTGGTGYTF. The CDR3 bases are TGTGCCAGTAGTAAAACCGGGACAGGGGGCACTGGCTACACCTTC. The V and J genes are TRBV19 and TRBJ1-2; TRBD1 matches 12 bases. The length of the CDR3 is 15 residues. After removal of 4 bases from V and 7 bases from J, the junction contained 7 bases not matched to a gene. The germline CDR1 and CDR2 sequences are LNHDA and SQIVND (reference sequence).

As DNA, the CDR3 is TGTGCCAGCAGCTTAGGTCTACAGGGCCAAAGCTCTGGAAACACCATATATTTT. Encoded protein: CASSLGLQGQSSGNTIYF. The rearrangement links TRBV11-1 to TRBJ1-3, with a tentative D call TRBD1 (6 bases). Germline lookup yields CDR1 SGHAT and CDR2 FQDESV (reference sequence). This CDR3 is 18 amino acids long. Trimming took 1 base from V and 0 from J, leaving 16 bases between them. The complete variable domain, with remaining parts taken from reference TRBV11-1 and TRBJ1-3, reads EAEVAQSPRYKITEKSQAVAFWCDPISGHATLYWYRQILGQGPELLVQFQDESVVDDSQLPKDRFSAERLKGVDSTLKIQPAELGDSAMYLCASSLGLQGQSSGNTIYFGEGSWLTVV.

This CDR3 is CASSMARGSNEQFF. Here the CDR3 DNA reads TGTGCCAGCAGTATGGCCAGGGGGTCCAATGAGCAGTTCTTC. The rearrangement joins TRBV2 to TRBJ2-1; 7 bases agree with TRBD1. The CDR3 has 14 residues. CDR1 is SNHLY and CDR2 is FYNNEI in the germline V gene. Losses at the gene ends were 5 bases for V and 6 bases for J; bases not matched to a gene: 7. The variable domain in full, completed from reference TRBV2 and TRBJ2-1, reads EPEVTQTPSHQVTQMGQEVILRCVPISNHLYFYWYRQILGQKVEFLVSFYNNEISEKSEIFDDQFSVERPDGSNFTLKIRSTKLEDSAMYFCASSMARGSNEQFFGPGTRLTVL.

This clonotype has a count of ten or more. V and J are TRBV7-6 and TRBJ1-2, with 10 nucleotides matching TRBD1. V was pared by 6 bases and J by 7 bases, with 8 bases of the junction left unmatched. The CDR3 contains 14 residues. Germline V CDR1 and CDR2: SGHVS, FNYEAQ. The CDR3 region is CASRPWDRGPGYTF. DNA of the CDR3: TGTGCCAGCAGACCATGGGACAGGGGACCTGGCTACACCTTC.

This chain connects TRBV19 to TRBJ1-2; D gene ambiguous. V gave up 6 bases and J gave up 8 bases, with 10 bases separating them. CDR3 length: 11 amino acids. Per germline, CDR1 LNHDA and CDR2 SQIVND (reference sequence). CDR3 region: CASRGSRGYTF. In DNA form, the CDR3 reads TGTGCCAGTAGGGGGTCGAGGGGCTACACCTTC.

The chain recombines TRBV7-9 with TRBJ2-7; no clear D gene. Between the trimmed V and J ends, which lost 2 bases and 4 bases, there was a span of 9 bases. Germline V gene lookup returns CDR1 SEHNR and CDR2 FQNEAQ (reference sequence). This CDR3 comprises 13 residues. DNA for the CDR3: TGTGCCAGCAGCTTATCGATTCGGTACGAGCAGTACTTC. Its protein is CASSLSIRYEQYF. The full variable domain, rest sourced from reference TRBV7-9 and TRBJ2-7, is DTGVSQNPRHKITKRGQNVTFRCDPISEHNRLYWYRQTLGQGPEFLTYFQNEAQLEKSRLLSDRFSAERPKGSFSTLEIQRTEQGDSAMYLCASSLSIRYEQYFGPGTRLTVT.

Notes on this clonotype: A much larger clonotype is one base distant, so this may be a read error. This chain links TRBV4-1 with TRBJ1-1; no firm D call. This CDR3 is 14 amino acids long. The V gene's germline CDR1 is MGHRA and CDR2 YSYEKL. The CDR3: CASSPPAENTEALF. The CDR3 DNA reads as TGCGCCAGCAGCCCCCCCGCTGAGAACACTGAAGCTCTCTTT.

In its sample, this clonotype was seen once. The chain uses TRBV4-3 and TRBJ2-6, with 9 bases that match TRBD1. V gave up 4 bases and J gave up 3 bases; unmatched junction bases: 7. From germline, CDR1 is LGHNA and CDR2 YSLEER. This CDR3 region has 17 residues. The DNA for the CDR3 is TGCGCCAGCAGCCGTGGACAGGGGATAGGTGGGGCCAACGTCCTGACTTTC. It specifies CASSRGQGIGGANVLTF.

About this clonotype itself: This may stem from a read error, because a much larger clone lies one nucleotide away. This chain joins TRBV7-6 and TRBJ1-2; 9 bases align to TRBD1. This CDR3 is built from 18 residues. CDR1 SGHVS and CDR2 FNYEAQ come from the germline V gene. The CDR3 sequence: CASSLATGTGGAGYGCTF. DNA for the CDR3: TGTGCCAGCAGCTTAGCCACCGGAACAGGGGGCGCCGGCTATGGCTGCACCTTC.

This clonotype was seen repeatedly, ten times or more. J is TRBJ2-2 and V is TRBV7-9, with TRBD2 as a possible D gene (6 bases). V was cut by 2 bases and J by 2 bases, with 12 bases left in between. Germline V CDR1 and CDR2: SEHNR, FQNEAQ (reference sequence). The CDR3 loop spans 16 amino acids. This CDR3 is CASSLRDSGNTGELFF. CDR3 in DNA: TGTGCCAGCAGCTTAAGGGATAGCGGCAACACCGGGGAGCTGTTTTTT.

This clonotype has a count of ten or more. The V call is TRBV6-6, the J call TRBJ2-3; D gene uncertain. The CDR3 consists of 12 residues. V gave up 7 bases and J gave up 0 bases, with 5 bases separating them. Looked up from germline, CDR1 is MNHNY and CDR2 is SVGAGI (reference sequence). CDR3 nucleotides: TGTGCCAGCACTTTTAGCACAGATACGCAGTATTTT. It specifies CASTFSTDTQYF.

This clonotype was seen repeatedly, ten times or more. The chain combines TRBV20-1 with TRBJ2-1, with D hard to call. This CDR3 contains 14 residues. The V gene lost 5 bases and the J gene lost 0 bases, with 11 bases spanning the gap. Germline-derived CDR1 and CDR2 are DFQATT and SNEGSKA (reference sequence). The DNA for the CDR3 is TGCAGTGCTGAACACTCGAGCTCCTACAATGAGCAGTTCTTC. This encodes CSAEHSSSYNEQFF.

This sequence joins TRBV15 and TRBJ1-1; D is possibly TRBD1 (6 bases). Germline V gene data show CDR1 as LNHNV and CDR2 as YYDKDF (reference sequence). There are 14 residues in the CDR3. V lost 1 base and J 5 bases, leaving 11 bases between the germline ends. The CDR3 DNA reads as TGTGCCACCAGCAGAGCAGGGGCCGGGACTGAAGCTTTCTTT. This gives the protein CATSRAGAGTEAFF.